Listed below are T cell receptor beta chains from one sample, sequenced in a study of cytomegalovirus exposure and HLA in healthy donors. Assay used: immunoSEQ multiplex PCR; TCRdb lists only in-frame clones, some missing. The sample carries 140,000 to 150,000 clones, around 79% recorded once. Sequenced sample: PBMCs. Receptor source: a middle-aged woman in good health and CMV-seropositive. Both conserved end residues are part of each CDR3. A D gene is named only where the DNA matches it firmly. The size entry is marked missing in some rows and otherwise reads once, few, many or a size class.

j_call: TRBJ1-1; clone_size: NA; d_call: TRBD1; v_call: TRBV7-2; cdr3_length: 13; cdr3_aa: CASSDLQGARAFF; cdr3_nt: TGTGCCAGCAGCGACCTACAGGGGGCTAGGGCTTTCTTT
j_call: TRBJ2-2; clone_size: NA; d_call: NA; v_call: TRBV28; cdr3_length: 12; cdr3_aa: CASGRYSGELFF; cdr3_nt: TGTGCCAGCGGCCGGTACAGCGGGGAGCTGTTTTTT
j_call: TRBJ2-7; clone_size: NA; d_call: NA; v_call: TRBV6-4; cdr3_length: 14; cdr3_aa: CASNGSGYAGEQYF; cdr3_nt: TGTGCCAGCAATGGTAGCGGTTATGCGGGCGAGCAGTACTTC
j_call: TRBJ2-2; clone_size: NA; d_call: TRBD2; v_call: TRBV5-1; cdr3_length: 21; cdr3_aa: CASSSDRGTSGGTRWTGELFF; cdr3_nt: TGCGCCAGCAGTTCGGACAGGGGGACTAGCGGGGGGACTCGGTGGACCGGGGAGCTGTTTTTT
j_call: TRBJ2-7; clone_size: NA; d_call: TRBD1; v_call: TRBV28; cdr3_length: 15; cdr3_aa: CAIADTGGLPYEQYF; cdr3_nt: TGTGCCATCGCCGATACAGGGGGCCTACCTTACGAGCAGTACTTC
j_call: TRBJ1-1; clone_size: NA; d_call: NA; v_call: TRBV30; cdr3_length: 14; cdr3_aa: CAWRRGGSSAEAFF; cdr3_nt: TGTGCCTGGAGGCGGGGGGGGAGCAGCGCTGAAGCTTTCTTT
j_call: TRBJ2-5; clone_size: NA; d_call: NA; v_call: TRBV5-4; cdr3_length: 16; cdr3_aa: CASSSKAQGNQETQYF; cdr3_nt: TGTGCCAGCAGCTCGAAGGCCCAGGGGAACCAAGAGACCCAGTACTTC
j_call: TRBJ1-5; clone_size: NA; d_call: NA; v_call: TRBV5-1; cdr3_length: 14; cdr3_aa: CASSLAGKDQPQHF; cdr3_nt: TGCGCCAGCAGCTTGGCAGGGAAGGATCAGCCCCAGCATTTT
j_call: TRBJ1-4; clone_size: NA; d_call: NA; v_call: TRBV5-1; cdr3_length: 15; cdr3_aa: CASSPTLSTNEKLFF; cdr3_nt: TGCGCCAGCAGCCCGACACTGTCAACTAATGAAAAACTGTTTTTT
j_call: TRBJ2-5; clone_size: few; d_call: NA; v_call: TRBV7-3; cdr3_length: 15; cdr3_aa: CASSLGPGVAETQYF; cdr3_nt: TGTGCCAGCAGCTTAGGGCCGGGGGTGGCAGAGACCCAGTACTTC
j_call: TRBJ1-1; clone_size: NA; d_call: NA; v_call: TRBV5-4; cdr3_length: 15; cdr3_aa: CASRSDRLTNTEAFF; cdr3_nt: TGTGCCAGCAGGTCAGACAGGCTAACGAACACTGAAGCTTTCTTT
j_call: TRBJ1-6; clone_size: NA; d_call: TRBD1; v_call: TRBV10-3; cdr3_length: 13; cdr3_aa: CAINGQGGSPLHF; cdr3_nt: TGTGCCATCAACGGACAGGGGGGTTCACCCCTCCACTTT
j_call: TRBJ2-1; clone_size: NA; d_call: TRBD1; v_call: TRBV6-1; cdr3_length: 14; cdr3_aa: CASSKDRGVYEQFF; cdr3_nt: TGTGCCAGCAGTAAGGACAGGGGAGTGTATGAGCAGTTCTTC
j_call: TRBJ1-1; clone_size: NA; d_call: TRBD1; v_call: TRBV28; cdr3_length: 13; cdr3_aa: CASSQIRTGRAFF; cdr3_nt: TGTGCCAGCAGTCAAATCAGGACAGGGAGAGCTTTCTTT
j_call: TRBJ2-7; clone_size: NA; d_call: TRBD2; v_call: TRBV28; cdr3_length: 14; cdr3_aa: CASSPLRGAYEQYF; cdr3_nt: TGTGCCAGCAGTCCTTTGCGGGGGGCCTACGAGCAGTACTTC
j_call: TRBJ2-5; clone_size: NA; d_call: TRBD2; v_call: TRBV7-2; cdr3_length: 15; cdr3_aa: CASSLTSAGGETQYF; cdr3_nt: TGTGCCAGCAGCTTGACTAGCGCGGGGGGAGAGACCCAGTACTTC
j_call: TRBJ1-6; clone_size: NA; d_call: TRBD1; v_call: TRBV28; cdr3_length: 16; cdr3_aa: CASSLAVPGQGKSLHF; cdr3_nt: TGTGCCAGCAGTTTAGCCGTCCCGGGACAGGGAAAATCCCTCCACTTT
j_call: TRBJ2-5; clone_size: NA; d_call: TRBD1; v_call: TRBV29-1; cdr3_length: 15; cdr3_aa: CSVYPEQGNQETQYF; cdr3_nt: TGCAGCGTCTACCCTGAACAGGGGAACCAAGAGACCCAGTACTTC
j_call: TRBJ1-1; clone_size: NA; d_call: NA; v_call: TRBV5-1; cdr3_length: 16; cdr3_aa: CASRARFGIGDTEAFF; cdr3_nt: TGCGCCAGCAGAGCCCGCTTCGGAATCGGGGACACTGAAGCTTTCTTT
j_call: TRBJ2-7; clone_size: NA; d_call: NA; v_call: TRBV9; cdr3_length: 14; cdr3_aa: CASSVTPGDYEQYF; cdr3_nt: TGTGCCAGCAGCGTGACTCCGGGGGACTACGAGCAGTACTTC
j_call: TRBJ1-1; clone_size: NA; d_call: TRBD1; v_call: TRBV4-1; cdr3_length: 15; cdr3_aa: CASSHEDREVSEAFF; cdr3_nt: TGCGCCAGCAGCCATGAGGACAGGGAAGTTTCTGAAGCTTTCTTT
j_call: TRBJ2-7; clone_size: NA; d_call: TRBD2; v_call: TRBV6-5; cdr3_length: 13; cdr3_aa: CASSEGLVRVQYF; cdr3_nt: TGTGCCAGCAGTGAAGGACTAGTCAGGGTGCAGTACTTC
j_call: TRBJ2-7; clone_size: NA; d_call: TRBD1; v_call: TRBV5-1; cdr3_length: 14; cdr3_aa: CASAGTGHSYEQYF; cdr3_nt: TGCGCCAGTGCCGGGACAGGCCACTCCTACGAGCAGTACTTC
j_call: TRBJ1-3; clone_size: NA; d_call: NA; v_call: TRBV2; cdr3_length: 16; cdr3_aa: CASSRGAASSGNTIYF; cdr3_nt: TGTGCCAGCAGCCGGGGGGCGGCGAGCTCTGGAAACACCATATATTTT
j_call: TRBJ1-3; clone_size: NA; d_call: NA; v_call: TRBV2; cdr3_length: 14; cdr3_aa: CASSESSSGNTIYF; cdr3_nt: TGTGCCAGCAGTGAATCTAGCTCTGGAAACACCATATATTTT
j_call: TRBJ1-2; clone_size: NA; d_call: NA; v_call: TRBV6-6; cdr3_length: 14; cdr3_aa: CASSSLSNNYGYTF; cdr3_nt: TGTGCCAGCAGTTCCCTGTCTAATAACTATGGCTACACCTTC
j_call: TRBJ2-5; clone_size: NA; d_call: TRBD2; v_call: TRBV6-1; cdr3_length: 15; cdr3_aa: CASSEMGGGQETQYF; cdr3_nt: TGTGCCAGCAGTGAAATGGGGGGGGGCCAAGAGACCCAGTACTTC
j_call: TRBJ2-1; clone_size: NA; d_call: TRBD1; v_call: TRBV5-1; cdr3_length: 14; cdr3_aa: CASSKEYRGNEQFF; cdr3_nt: TGCGCCAGCAGCAAGGAGTACAGGGGCAATGAGCAGTTCTTC
j_call: TRBJ2-1; clone_size: NA; d_call: NA; v_call: TRBV4-1; cdr3_length: 16; cdr3_aa: CASSQEFPVMVDEQFF; cdr3_nt: TGCGCCAGCAGCCAAGAGTTCCCAGTAATGGTTGATGAGCAGTTCTTC
j_call: TRBJ2-7; clone_size: NA; d_call: TRBD2; v_call: TRBV5-1; cdr3_length: 14; cdr3_aa: CASSSSTSGYEQYF; cdr3_nt: TGCGCCAGCAGCTCATCGACTAGCGGGTACGAGCAGTACTTC
j_call: TRBJ2-1; clone_size: NA; d_call: TRBD1; v_call: TRBV18; cdr3_length: 15; cdr3_aa: CASSYNPGGMSEQFF; cdr3_nt: TGTGCCAGCTCATACAACCCAGGGGGTATGAGTGAGCAGTTCTTC
j_call: TRBJ2-2; clone_size: NA; d_call: NA; v_call: TRBV5-1; cdr3_length: 15; cdr3_aa: CASSSNTWNTGELFF; cdr3_nt: TGCGCCAGCAGCTCAAACACCTGGAACACCGGGGAGCTGTTTTTT
j_call: TRBJ1-2; clone_size: NA; d_call: TRBD1; v_call: TRBV6-1; cdr3_length: 12; cdr3_aa: CASSRTGGGYTF; cdr3_nt: TGTGCCAGCAGTCGGACAGGGGGCGGCTACACCTTC
j_call: TRBJ1-2; clone_size: NA; d_call: TRBD1; v_call: TRBV7-9; cdr3_length: 16; cdr3_aa: CSSSLEGGRGFHGYTF; cdr3_nt: TGTTCCAGCAGCTTAGAAGGGGGCAGGGGATTTCATGGCTACACCTTC
j_call: TRBJ2-3; clone_size: NA; d_call: NA; v_call: TRBV6-1; cdr3_length: 13; cdr3_aa: CASTHDGADTQYF; cdr3_nt: TGTGCCAGCACCCACGACGGGGCAGATACGCAGTATTTT
j_call: TRBJ2-5; clone_size: NA; d_call: TRBD2; v_call: TRBV5-1; cdr3_length: 16; cdr3_aa: CASNPTSGGVKETQYF; cdr3_nt: TGCGCCAGCAACCCGACTAGCGGGGGGGTTAAAGAGACCCAGTACTTC
j_call: TRBJ1-1; clone_size: once; d_call: NA; v_call: TRBV6-1; cdr3_length: 14; cdr3_aa: CASSLGQLVTEAFF; cdr3_nt: TGTGCCAGCAGCCTCGGACAGCTGGTAACTGAAGCTTTCTTT
j_call: TRBJ2-1; clone_size: NA; d_call: NA; v_call: TRBV19; cdr3_length: 12; cdr3_aa: CASSPSKNEQFF; cdr3_nt: TGTGCCAGTAGCCCATCCAAAAATGAGCAGTTCTTC
j_call: TRBJ2-1; clone_size: NA; d_call: TRBD2; v_call: TRBV19; cdr3_length: 15; cdr3_aa: CASSIGGGGAEEQFF; cdr3_nt: TGTGCCAGTAGTATAGGTGGCGGGGGGGCGGAGGAGCAGTTCTTC
j_call: TRBJ1-3; clone_size: NA; d_call: NA; v_call: TRBV19; cdr3_length: 16; cdr3_aa: CASSIGAARSGNTIYF; cdr3_nt: TGTGCCAGTAGTATAGGGGCAGCCCGCTCTGGAAACACCATATATTTT
j_call: TRBJ2-2; clone_size: NA; d_call: NA; v_call: TRBV6-7; cdr3_length: 12; cdr3_aa: CASSQNTGELFF; cdr3_nt: TGTGCCAGCAGCCAGAACACCGGGGAGCTGTTTTTT
j_call: TRBJ1-5; clone_size: NA; d_call: NA; v_call: TRBV6-4; cdr3_length: 15; cdr3_aa: CASSDFRGGNQPQHF; cdr3_nt: TGTGCCAGCAGTGACTTTAGGGGTGGCAATCAGCCCCAGCATTTT
j_call: TRBJ2-2; clone_size: NA; d_call: NA; v_call: TRBV4-1; cdr3_length: 10; cdr3_aa: CATGTGELFF; cdr3_nt: TGCGCCACCGGCACCGGGGAGCTGTTTTTT
j_call: TRBJ1-2; clone_size: few; d_call: NA; v_call: TRBV18; cdr3_length: 15; cdr3_aa: CASSPPQGQNYGYTF; cdr3_nt: TGTGCCAGCTCACCACCCCAGGGACAAAACTATGGCTACACCTTC
j_call: TRBJ1-2; clone_size: NA; d_call: NA; v_call: TRBV6-5; cdr3_length: 11; cdr3_aa: CASRAYYGYTF; cdr3_nt: TGTGCCAGCAGGGCTTACTATGGCTACACCTTC
j_call: TRBJ2-2; clone_size: NA; d_call: NA; v_call: TRBV5-4; cdr3_length: 16; cdr3_aa: CASSKTTGFNTGELFF; cdr3_nt: TGTGCCAGCAGCAAGACCACAGGGTTTAACACCGGGGAGCTGTTTTTT
j_call: TRBJ1-2; clone_size: NA; d_call: NA; v_call: TRBV7-2; cdr3_length: 15; cdr3_aa: CASSLAFTGNYGYTF; cdr3_nt: TGTGCCAGCAGCTTAGCTTTTACGGGGAACTATGGCTACACCTTC
j_call: TRBJ1-2; clone_size: NA; d_call: TRBD1; v_call: TRBV10-3; cdr3_length: 14; cdr3_aa: CAIRSGTGHYGYTF; cdr3_nt: TGTGCCATCAGGTCCGGGACAGGGCACTATGGCTACACCTTC
j_call: TRBJ1-2; clone_size: NA; d_call: NA; v_call: TRBV28; cdr3_length: 13; cdr3_aa: CASSFTRGYGYTF; cdr3_nt: TGTGCCAGCAGTTTCACAAGAGGGTATGGCTACACCTTC
j_call: TRBJ2-1; clone_size: NA; d_call: TRBD2; v_call: TRBV7-6; cdr3_length: 16; cdr3_aa: CASSIMGGGNYNEQFF; cdr3_nt: TGTGCCAGCAGCATCATGGGGGGGGGAAACTACAATGAGCAGTTCTTC
j_call: TRBJ1-4; clone_size: NA; d_call: TRBD1; v_call: TRBV28; cdr3_length: 15; cdr3_aa: CASRTAGTENEKLFF; cdr3_nt: TGTGCCAGCAGAACCGCCGGGACAGAGAATGAAAAACTGTTTTTT
j_call: TRBJ1-2; clone_size: NA; d_call: NA; v_call: TRBV2; cdr3_length: 13; cdr3_aa: CASSERGMFGYTF; cdr3_nt: TGTGCCAGCAGTGAACGGGGGATGTTTGGCTACACCTTC
j_call: TRBJ1-1; clone_size: NA; d_call: TRBD1; v_call: TRBV7-6; cdr3_length: 15; cdr3_aa: CASSLAPGTGSEAFF; cdr3_nt: TGTGCCAGCAGCTTAGCCCCGGGGACAGGGTCGGAAGCTTTCTTT
j_call: TRBJ2-1; clone_size: NA; d_call: TRBD2; v_call: TRBV6-4; cdr3_length: 16; cdr3_aa: CASRRTSEFSYNEQFF; cdr3_nt: TGTGCCAGCAGACGGACTAGCGAATTCTCCTACAATGAGCAGTTCTTC
j_call: TRBJ2-1; clone_size: NA; d_call: NA; v_call: TRBV29-1; cdr3_length: 15; cdr3_aa: CSVERGGVLNNEQFF; cdr3_nt: TGCAGCGTTGAAAGGGGGGGGGTTCTGAACAATGAGCAGTTCTTC